The present T cell receptor beta chain was sequenced within a study of vaccination effects on CD4 cells after COVID-19. Findings of the study overall: Substantial clonal contraction characterized both infection- and vaccine-induced clones late after vaccination.

Clones were sequenced by immunoSEQ multiplex PCR, and TCRdb holds only the in-frame ones, with some missing. The sample contains about 60,000 clones, approximately 78% of which appear only once. In germline, CDR1 is SEHNR, CDR2 FQNEAQ (reference sequence). The length of the CDR3 is 14 residues. V shed 1 base and J shed 3 bases, with 7 bases lying between them. As concerns this clone: What it recognizes is unknown.

Antigen-specific CD4+ T cells expanded by the ViraFEST assay with viral peptide pools were then sequenced. On approximately day 9 of culture, CD4+ T cells were separated out. The cohort was immunized with two doses of either the BNT162b2 or mRNA-1273 vaccine. PBMC cultures contained approximately 1.8 million cells per well, 10 IU/ml IL-2 and 10 ug/ml peptides. The clonotype originates from a human donor who received a COVID-19 vaccine. Sequenced here: CD4+ T cells from PBMCs cultured with HCoV-OC43 spike peptides, sampled after COVID-19 vaccination. Subset denoted: HCoV-OC43 spike overlapping peptide pool stimulation. The J gene is TRBJ2-1, the V gene TRBV7-9; D is undetermined. The CDR3 sequence: CASSLVADYNEQFF. CDR3 nucleotide sequence: TGTGCCAGCAGCTTAGTCGCAGACTACAATGAGCAGTTCTTC.